Listed here is a single TCR beta chain. These data are taken from a study of blood T cell repertoires in COVID-19. Clones were sequenced by immunoSEQ multiplex PCR, and TCRdb holds only the in-frame ones, with some missing. This table has a few hundred thousand clones, 70% to 90% appearing once. This CDR3 comprises 12 residues. Trimming removed 5 bases from V and 12 bases from J; junction bases left unmatched: 10. Per the germline V gene, CDR1 is SGHRS and CDR2 is YFSETQ. Those enrolled, adults aged about 18 to 89 years, came from about 24 US areas. In assigning cohorts, the study relied on participant-reported clinical history.

The specimen sequenced was PBMCs or T cells enriched from blood (not recorded which). The clonotype originates from a woman aged 50 to 60 who had been exposed to COVID-19. This rearrangement joins TRBV5-1 to TRBJ2-7, with 8 positions matching TRBD1. CDR3 residues: CASSREGTGLYF. The CDR3 DNA is TGCGCCAGCAGTCGCGAGGGGACAGGCCTGTACTTC.